Below, 30 T cell receptor beta chains from the same sample are listed, as sequenced in a study of OX40 agonist ivuxolimab in advanced cancers. Measured with immunoSEQ multiplex PCR; TCRdb has only the in-frame clones, and not every one. The table records 20,000 to 25,000 clones, around four fifths of them present only once. The source material was CD4+ or CD8+ T cells sorted from blood, sampled in a trial of the OX40 agonist ivuxolimab. The receptors derive from an adult with an advanced solid tumor such as melanoma, head and neck, liver or kidney cancer.

The chain recombines TRBV4-2 with TRBJ2-5; the match to TRBD1 covers 7 bases. This CDR3 spans 15 amino acids. J lost 8 bases, V lost 0 bases, and 9 bases had no gene match. The germline gives CDR1 LGHNA, CDR2 YNFKEQ. The CDR3 loop reads CASSQDWQGVGTQYF. In nucleotides, the CDR3 is TGTGCCAGCAGCCAAGACTGGCAGGGGGTAGGAACCCAGTACTTC.

The chain uses TRBV28 and TRBJ1-1, with D unclear. CDR3 size: 13 residues. Looked up from germline, CDR1 is MDHEN and CDR2 is SYDVKM. Trimming cost V 5 bases and J 0 bases, with 7 bases left between them. The CDR3 DNA follows: TGTGCCAGCAGTACCAGTTTGAACACTGAAGCTTTCTTT. It codes for CASSTSLNTEAFF.

CDR3 bases: TGCGCCACTCTATCGACTAGCGGGAGGGCTCTATGCTACGAGCAGTACTTC. Its translation: CATLSTSGRALCYEQYF. V is TRBV5-1 and J is TRBJ2-7, with TRBD2 matching 14 bases. Trimming removed 9 bases from V and 3 bases from J; junction bases left unmatched: 14. Per the germline V gene, CDR1 is SGHRS and CDR2 is YFSETQ. The CDR3 length is 17 residues. Using reference TRBV5-1 and TRBJ2-7 for the parts outside the CDR3, the full variable domain is KAGVTQTPRYLIKTRGQQVTLSCSPISGHRSVSWYQQTPGQGLQFLFEYFSETQRNKGNFPGRFSGRQFSNSRSEMNVSTLELGDSALYLCATLSTSGRALCYEQYFGPGTRLTVT.

The rearrangement joins TRBV7-2 to TRBJ1-1, with 8 bases identical to TRBD1. The CDR3 loop spans 13 amino acids. Looked up from germline, CDR1 is SGHTA and CDR2 is FQGNSA. J gave up 5 bases and V 5 bases, and 4 bases lay outside the gene matches. CDR3 residues: CASSPDRATEAFF. For the CDR3, the DNA is TGTGCCAGCAGCCCGGACAGGGCGACTGAAGCTTTCTTT.

V usage is TRBV9 and J usage is TRBJ2-1; 9 nucleotides agree with TRBD1. The V segment lost 1 base and the J segment 2 bases; nucleotides outside the gene matches: 10. This CDR3 is built from 18 residues. Germline CDR1 SGDLS, CDR2 YYNGEE. This CDR3 reads CASSVPDRGFSPYNEQFF. The CDR3 nucleotides are TGTGCCAGCAGCGTACCGGACAGGGGTTTTTCCCCCTACAATGAGCAGTTCTTC.

V is TRBV29-1 and J is TRBJ1-2; D unclear. V lost 2 bases and J 1 base, leaving 5 bases between the germline ends. This CDR3 has 12 residues. CDR1 is SQVTM, CDR2 ANQGSEA, per germline. CDR3 in DNA: TGCAGCGTTGAAAAGGTTAACTATGGCTACACCTTC. It translates to CSVEKVNYGYTF.

The CDR3 spells CASSLAGPYNEQFF. CDR3 in DNA: TGTGCCAGCAGCTTAGCGGGACCTTACAATGAGCAGTTCTTC. This chain links TRBV7-3 with TRBJ2-1, with a weak D call TRBD2 (6 bases). V was trimmed by 2 bases and J by 4 bases, leaving 9 bases between them. Germline V CDR1 and CDR2: SGHTA, FQGTGA. There are 14 residues in the CDR3. Combining the CDR3 with reference TRBV7-3 and TRBJ2-1 gives the whole variable domain GAGVSQTPSNKVTEKGKYVELRCDPISGHTALYWYRQSLGQGPEFLIYFQGTGAADDSGLPNDRFFAVRPEGSVSTLKIQRTERGDSAVYLCASSLAGPYNEQFFGPGTRLTVL.

There are a few counts of this clone. In nucleotides, the CDR3 is TGTGCCAGTAGTAATTCGGACAGGGGGTACACCGGGGAGCTGTTTTTT. Translated: CASSNSDRGYTGELFF. J is TRBJ2-2 and V is TRBV19; 10 nucleotides align to TRBD1. Germline values: CDR1 LNHDA, CDR2 SQIVND (reference sequence). This CDR3 spans 16 amino acids. V trimming: 4 bases; J trimming: 3 bases; junction bases outside the gene matches: 5.

This clone was counted a single time. J is TRBJ1-1 and V is TRBV5-6; unclear D gene. This CDR3 has 14 residues. V was pared by 0 bases and J by 3 bases, with 9 bases between. The germline CDR1 and CDR2 sequences are SGHDT and YYEEEE. CDR3 coding DNA: TGTGCCAGCAGCTTGGGGTCGGCGGACACTGAAGCTTTCTTT. Translated: CASSLGSADTEAFF.

The chain links TRBV2 to TRBJ1-2; D call uncertain. V dropped 6 bases and J dropped 1 base, with 12 bases sitting between them. CDR3 size: 14 residues. Germline CDR1 reads SNHLY; CDR2 reads FYNNEI. The CDR3 sequence is CASSAGRVNYGYTF. Written as DNA, the CDR3 is TGTGCCAGCAGCGCGGGGAGAGTTAACTATGGCTACACCTTC. Drawing the rest from reference TRBV2 and TRBJ1-2, the complete variable domain is EPEVTQTPSHQVTQMGQEVILRCVPISNHLYFYWYRQILGQKVEFLVSFYNNEISEKSEIFDDQFSVERPDGSNFTLKIRSTKLEDSAMYFCASSAGRVNYGYTFGSGTRLTVV.

This clone was seen more than once but under ten times. The chain carries TRBV28 and TRBJ2-7; the D call may be TRBD1 or TRBD2 (5 bases each). The CDR3 extends over 12 amino acids. V was pared by 8 bases and J by 2 bases, with 10 bases between. The germline gives CDR1 MDHEN, CDR2 SYDVKM. The CDR3 nucleotides are TGTGCCAGCGGGACCGTAACCTACGAGCAGTACTTC. This translates into CASGTVTYEQYF.

The V gene is TRBV28, the J gene TRBJ1-4, with TRBD1 matching over 10 bases. Per the germline V gene, CDR1 is MDHEN and CDR2 is SYDVKM. V shed 7 bases, J shed 10 bases, and the junction held 6 bases outside the gene matches. This CDR3 is 13 amino acids long. CDR3 sequence: CASNFGQGVKLFF. The CDR3 nucleotides are TGTGCCAGCAACTTCGGACAGGGGGTAAAACTGTTTTTT.

The chain recombines TRBV7-8 with TRBJ2-7; TRBD1 agrees at 11 bases. V gave up 7 bases and J gave up 2 bases; unmatched junction bases: 10. The CDR3 is made up of 16 amino acids. CDR1 and CDR2 (germline): SGHVS, FQNEAQ. The CDR3 sequence is CASTSGGGQGAYEQYF. The CDR3 DNA follows: TGTGCCAGCACCTCAGGGGGGGGACAGGGGGCCTACGAGCAGTACTTC.

V and J are TRBV9 and TRBJ2-7, with 10 bases lining up with TRBD1. Germline V lookup: CDR1 SGDLS, CDR2 YYNGEE. The trim removed 2 bases at V and 2 bases at J, leaving 1 base unmatched. CDR3 size: 14 residues. CDR3 sequence reads: CASSVGQGPYEQYF. DNA of the CDR3: TGTGCCAGCAGCGTGGGACAGGGGCCCTACGAGCAGTACTTC. Variable domain in full (rest from reference TRBV9 and TRBJ2-7): DSGVTQTPKHLITATGQRVTLRCSPRSGDLSVYWYQQSLDQGLQFLIQYYNGEERAKGNILERFSAQQFPDLHSELNLSSLELGDSALYFCASSVGQGPYEQYFGPGTRLTVT.

The chain is built from TRBV28 and TRBJ2-1; a possible D gene is TRBD2 (6 bases). V lost 3 bases, J lost 6 bases, and 9 bases lay in between. This CDR3 spans 13 amino acids. The germline CDR1 and CDR2 sequences are MDHEN and SYDVKM. The CDR3 DNA reads TGTGCCAGCAGTTTGCAGACTAGCAATGAGCAGTTCTTC. Translated: CASSLQTSNEQFF.

V is TRBV28 and J is TRBJ1-2, with a weak D call TRBD1 (5 bases). The V end was cut by 10 bases, the J end by 8 bases, with 20 bases between. The CDR3 totals 13 residues. Germline CDR1 MDHEN, CDR2 SYDVKM. The CDR3 sequence is CATEEPAGRGYTF. CDR3 DNA sequence: TGTGCCACAGAAGAGCCGGCAGGGAGGGGCTACACCTTC.

The genes are TRBV7-9 and TRBJ2-3; a weak D match, TRBD1 (6 bases). Germline CDR1 and CDR2: SEHNR and FQNEAQ (reference sequence). This CDR3 spans 14 amino acids. The V end was cut by 3 bases, the J end by 6 bases, with 13 bases between. DNA for the CDR3: TGTGCCAGCAGCTTGGGGAGCCAGGGGGATACGCAGTATTTT. It codes for CASSLGSQGDTQYF.

The count of this clone is one. The genes are TRBV5-1 and TRBJ1-4, with 11 bases identical to TRBD1. Per germline, CDR1 SGHRS and CDR2 YFSETQ. The CDR3 runs to 16 residues. Unmatched junction bases numbered 9, after V lost 4 bases and J lost 7 bases. In DNA, the CDR3 is TGCGCCAGCAGCCTAGGACAGGGGGCCTATCTTGAAAAACTGTTTTTT. Translation gives CASSLGQGAYLEKLFF.

The sample holds one count of this clone. The chain uses TRBV4-1 and TRBJ2-2, with 12 bases fitting TRBD1. With V trimmed by 4 bases and J by 5 bases, 5 bases remained unmatched. CDR3 length equals 16 residues. Germline V gives CDR1 MGHRA, CDR2 YSYEKL. The CDR3 coding sequence is TGCGCCAGCAGCCTAGGGACAGGGGGCGATACCGGGGAGCTGTTTTTT. Residues: CASSLGTGGDTGELFF.

Details on this clone: One junction end does not reproduce the germline sequence, and a read error may be involved. The CDR3 DNA follows: TGTGCCAGCTGTTTGGGGAACAGGTACACCGGGGAGCTGTTTTTT. Its translation: CASCLGNRYTGELFF. The chain joins TRBV28 to TRBJ2-2; TRBD1 might be the D (5 bases). Per germline, CDR1 MDHEN and CDR2 SYDVKM. The CDR3 runs 15 residues.

The J gene is TRBJ1-1, the V gene TRBV14; D perhaps matches TRBD1 (6 bases). Trimming took 5 bases from V and 1 from J, leaving 11 bases between them. The V gene's germline CDR1 is SGHDN and CDR2 FVKESK. The length of the CDR3 is 14 residues. The DNA for the CDR3 is TGTGCCAGCAGCAAATGGACAGCGAACACTGAAGCTTTCTTT. It encodes CASSKWTANTEAFF.

The chain couples TRBV6-5 to TRBJ2-2, with D maybe TRBD2 (6 bases). This CDR3 is 15 amino acids long. Germline CDR1 is MNHEY and CDR2 is SVGAGI. V was shortened by 2 bases and J by 5 bases, with 12 bases between the two germline ends. CDR3 sequence reads: CASSYKAGTTGELFF. CDR3 coding DNA: TGTGCCAGCAGTTACAAGGCGGGAACGACCGGGGAGCTGTTTTTT.

V usage is TRBV7-3 and J usage is TRBJ2-3, with TRBD2 identical over 8 bases. Germline CDR1 is SGHTA and CDR2 is FQGTGA. The CDR3 has 13 residues. V shed 5 bases and J 5 bases; nucleotides not matched to a gene: 3. Here the CDR3 reads CASSAAGVDTQYF. For the CDR3, the DNA is TGTGCCAGCAGCGCAGCGGGAGTAGATACGCAGTATTTT.

The genes are TRBV7-6 and TRBJ2-1; 8 bases map to TRBD2. This CDR3 region has 14 residues. The junction had 2 bases not matched to a gene; V was cut back by 0 bases and J by 7 bases. CDR1 and CDR2 (germline): SGHVS, FNYEAQ. The CDR3 sequence is CASSLASGANEQFF. The CDR3 nucleotides read TGTGCCAGCAGCTTAGCTAGCGGGGCTAATGAGCAGTTCTTC.

The chain recombines TRBV5-4 with TRBJ2-5; 8 bases fit TRBD2. The length of the CDR3 is 14 residues. Germline V lookup: CDR1 SGHNT, CDR2 YYREEE (reference sequence). The V and J ends lost 5 bases and 1 base, in that order; junction bases with no gene match: 4. As DNA, the CDR3 is TGTGCCAGCAGTTCCGGGACTAGCCAAGAGACCCAGTACTTC. Amino acid sequence: CASSSGTSQETQYF. The complete variable domain, with remaining parts taken from reference TRBV5-4 and TRBJ2-5, reads ETGVTQSPTHLIKTRGQQVTLRCSSQSGHNTVSWYQQALGQGPQFIFQYYREEENGRGNFPPRFSGLQFPNYSSELNVNALELDDSALYLCASSSGTSQETQYFGPGTRLLVL.

The chain joins TRBV25-1 to TRBJ2-1, with D possibly being TRBD1 (6 bases). CDR1 and CDR2 from the germline V gene are MGHDK and SYGVNS. The CDR3 sequence is 15 residues long. V was pared by 1 base and J by 3 bases, with 10 bases between. The DNA for the CDR3 is TGTGCCAGCAGTGAATCCCGGACAGTCTACAATGAGCAGTTCTTC. Translation: CASSESRTVYNEQFF.

This clone was recorded once. V gene TRBV7-2 combines with J gene TRBJ2-7, with D unclear. Per germline, CDR1 SGHTA and CDR2 FQGNSA. This CDR3 comprises 13 residues. Trimming stripped 2 bases from V and 2 bases from J, with 7 bases between. The CDR3 protein is CASSLTGTYEQYF. DNA for the CDR3: TGTGCCAGCAGCTTAACGGGTACCTACGAGCAGTACTTC. The whole variable domain, remainder taken from reference TRBV7-2 and TRBJ2-7, is GAGVSQSPSNKVTEKGKDVELRCDPISGHTALYWYRQSLGQGLEFLIYFQGNSAPDKSGLPSDRFSAERTGGSVSTLTIQRTQQEDSAVYLCASSLTGTYEQYFGPGTRLTVT.

This clone showed up just a few times. The V and J genes are TRBV6-1 and TRBJ1-5; 8 bases are shared with TRBD1. V lost 5 bases to trimming and J lost 2 bases; unmatched junction nucleotides: 2. Germline CDR1 and CDR2: MNHNS and SASEGT. The CDR3 totals 14 residues. As DNA, the CDR3 is TGTGCCAGCAGTAAACAGGGGGGCAATCAGCCCCAGCATTTT. Protein: CASSKQGGNQPQHF.

The V gene is TRBV7-8, the J gene TRBJ2-5; TRBD1 matches 7 bases. Germline V gene lookup returns CDR1 SGHVS and CDR2 FQNEAQ. This CDR3 spans 13 amino acids. The V segment lost 5 bases and the J segment 1 base; nucleotides outside the gene matches: 1. CDR3 protein: CASSRDSQETQYF. Here the CDR3 DNA reads TGTGCCAGCAGCAGGGACAGCCAAGAGACCCAGTACTTC.

The CDR3 loop reads CASSLSGWTGELFF. The CDR3 nucleotides are TGTGCCAGCAGCTTATCAGGATGGACCGGGGAGCTGTTTTTT. This chain joins TRBV7-2 and TRBJ2-2; D is unclear. V was cut by 2 bases and J by 5 bases, with 9 bases left in between. CDR3 length equals 14 residues. CDR1 and CDR2 (germline): SGHTA, FQGNSA.